The 9 T cell receptor beta chains below come from one sample, sequenced in a study of T-cell reconstitution after alpha-beta-depleted transplantation in children (dated by TCRdb to the mid-2010s). Receptor libraries were prepared by PCR. Data came from an Illumina HiSeq 2500. TCR libraries were prepared with molecular barcoding, using unique molecular identifiers to normalize TCRbeta repertoire quantification. TCRdb ran its own pipeline on the public reads, namely fastp trimming at Q25 and MiXCR clone calling, and kept in-frame beta chains. Rows are combined by CDR3 protein, so each entry shows the most common genes and DNA. This sample holds approximately 390,000 distinct CDR3 sequences; roughly 11% were observed only once. Over 4.5% of the sample comes from the top ten. Sequencing was performed on PBMCs from the stem cell graft donor, taken from the stem cell graft. The origin of the receptors is a human donor who donated a stem cell graft to a child with acute myeloid leukemia.

The chain couples TRBV27 to TRBJ1-5; D not certain. Germline V lookup: CDR1 MNHEY, CDR2 SMNVEV (reference sequence). V shed 0 bases and J shed 1 base, with 7 bases lying between them. The CDR3 consists of 15 residues. DNA for the CDR3: TGTGCCAGCAGTTTATCGCTTGGGAGCAATCAGCCCCAGCATTTT. Protein sequence: CASSLSLGSNQPQHF.

This clonotype was counted a few times. The chain links TRBV6-2 or TRBV6-3 to TRBJ1-1; D is unresolved. The CDR3 covers 14 residues. V dropped 2 bases and J dropped 0 bases, with 7 bases sitting between them. CDR1 is MNHEY and CDR2 is SVGEGT in the germline V gene. As DNA, the CDR3 is TGTGCCAGCAGTTACGTGACAATGAACACTGAAGCTTTCTTT. Protein product: CASSYVTMNTEAFF.

This clonotype was detected only a few times. The CDR3 region has the DNA TGCAGTGCTAGAGCCGGGACTAGCGGGAGACTGTCCGAGCAGTACTTC. Protein: CSARAGTSGRLSEQYF. The chain combines TRBV20-1 with TRBJ2-7; 14 bases match TRBD2. The CDR3 has 16 amino acids. CDR1 DFQATT and CDR2 SNEGSKA come from the germline V gene (reference sequence). After removal of 1 base from V and 6 bases from J, the junction contained 8 bases not matched to a gene.

This clonotype was counted a few times. The gene calls are TRBV12-3 or TRBV12-4 and TRBJ2-5, with D maybe TRBD1 (6 bases). V lost 6 bases to trimming and J lost 6 bases, with 8 bases between them. The CDR3 runs 11 residues. The CDR3 bases are TGTGCCAGCAGGGACAGTCAGACCCAGTACTTC. Translation: CASRDSQTQYF.

This clonotype has just a few counts. The chain is built from TRBV11-2 and TRBJ2-5; TRBD1 matches at 10 bases. The CDR3 totals 18 residues. Looked up from germline, CDR1 is SGHAT and CDR2 is FQNNGV. The V segment lost 2 bases and the J segment 1 base; nucleotides outside the gene matches: 10. The CDR3 DNA reads TGTGCCAGCAGCTTATCTTTACACCGGGACAGGGGCCAAGAGACCCAGTACTTC. Translation gives CASSLSLHRDRGQETQYF.

This clonotype was seen at least ten times. This chain uses TRBV7-2 with TRBJ1-6; 10 bases line up with TRBD1. The germline gives CDR1 SGHTA, CDR2 FQGNSA. Losses at the gene ends were 7 bases for V and 12 bases for J; bases not matched to a gene: 9. The CDR3 is 14 amino acids. Here the CDR3 reads CASNVGGQGLPLHF. The CDR3 DNA reads as TGTGCCAGCAACGTAGGGGGACAGGGGTTACCCCTCCACTTT.

Ten or more counts support this clonotype. This chain links TRBV5-5 with TRBJ2-7; 7 nucleotides match TRBD1. Looked up from germline, CDR1 is SGHKS and CDR2 is YYEKEE (reference sequence). This CDR3 region has 13 residues. With 3 bases clipped from V and 3 bases from J, the junction kept 3 bases outside the gene matches. CDR3: CASSSRDSYEQYV. The DNA of the CDR3 is TGTGCCAGCAGCTCCCGGGACAGCTACGAGCAGTACGTC.

The chain combines TRBV12-3 or TRBV12-4 with TRBJ2-7; 9 nucleotides align to TRBD1. With 9 bases clipped from V and 3 bases from J, the junction kept 6 bases outside the gene matches. The CDR3 totals 13 residues. The CDR3 bases are TGTGCCAGTAAGACAGGGGGTGTCTACGAGCAGTACTTC. This gives the protein CASKTGGVYEQYF.

This clonotype was counted many times. The V call is TRBV3-1, the J call TRBJ2-3; no reliable D call. V lost 3 bases, J lost 4 bases, and 11 bases lay in between. The CDR3 has 14 amino acids. Per germline, CDR1 LGHDT and CDR2 YNNKEL (reference sequence). CDR3 sequence reads: CASSQTGNADTQYF. In DNA form, the CDR3 reads TGTGCCAGCAGCCAGACGGGTAACGCAGATACGCAGTATTTT.